What follows are 27 T cell receptor beta chains derived from one specimen sequenced in a study of technical replicates of blood from a few donors. Sequencing was performed with immunoSEQ multiplex PCR; in TCRdb, only in-frame clones are kept and a portion is missing. The sample yields roughly 69,000 clones, roughly 97% seen once. Sequenced: T cells isolated from PBMCs. The receptors were sampled from a human donor in good health.

The chain links TRBV2 to TRBJ1-2, with a weak D call TRBD1 (5 bases). The V gene lost 5 bases and the J gene lost 3 bases, with 10 bases spanning the gap. Germline V gene data show CDR1 as SNHLY and CDR2 as FYNNEI. This CDR3 contains 13 residues. The CDR3: CASSRQRDYGYTF. DNA of the CDR3: TGTGCCAGCAGTAGACAGAGAGACTATGGCTACACCTTC.

The chain carries TRBV6-5 and TRBJ2-5, with 14 bases fitting TRBD2. This CDR3 contains 15 residues. V lost 7 bases to trimming and J lost 5 bases; unmatched junction nucleotides: 6. Germline loops: CDR1 MNHEY, CDR2 SVGAGI. The CDR3 DNA follows: TGTGCCAGCACCGGGACTAGCGGGAGCGGTGAGACCCAGTACTTC. Encoded protein: CASTGTSGSGETQYF.

The chain has TRBV6-5 and TRBJ1-2, with D uncertain. Germline CDR1 is MNHEY and CDR2 is SVGAGI. The CDR3 runs 13 residues. V dropped 6 bases and J dropped 0 bases, with 8 bases sitting between them. The CDR3 sequence: CASSRHTNYGYTF. The CDR3 bases are TGTGCCAGCAGCCGACATACTAACTATGGCTACACCTTC.

The chain uses TRBV7-2 and TRBJ2-7; 9 bases align to TRBD2. Germline lookup yields CDR1 SGHTA and CDR2 FQGNSA. The CDR3 totals 16 residues. With V trimmed by 5 bases and J by 0 bases, 8 bases remained unmatched. Written as DNA, the CDR3 is TGTGCCAGCAGCAAATGGGCTAGCGGGACCTCCTACGAGCAGTACTTC. Residues: CASSKWASGTSYEQYF.

This rearrangement joins TRBV20-1 to TRBJ2-7; TRBD1 is a possible D gene (5 bases). Trimming took off 7 bases at V and 6 bases at J, with 13 bases between the two ends. This CDR3 is built from 11 residues. Germline V gene data show CDR1 as DFQATT and CDR2 as SNEGSKA (reference sequence). This chain's CDR3 is CSVSAGIEQYF. In nucleotides, the CDR3 is TGCAGTGTCTCGGCAGGGATCGAGCAGTACTTC.

The chain links TRBV6-5 to TRBJ2-1, with D perhaps TRBD2 (5 bases). Germline V CDR1 and CDR2: MNHEY, SVGAGI. This CDR3 region has 14 residues. Trimming took off 0 bases at V and 4 bases at J, with 7 bases between the two ends. CDR3 in amino acids: CASSYSREYNEQFF. As DNA, the CDR3 is TGTGCCAGCAGTTACTCGAGGGAGTACAATGAGCAGTTCTTC.

J is TRBJ1-1 and V is TRBV6-5; D unresolved. V was clipped by 4 bases and J by 8 bases, with 11 bases between them. The CDR3 totals 12 residues. The V gene's germline CDR1 is MNHEY and CDR2 SVGAGI. The CDR3 loop is CASSSNGKEAFF. The CDR3 DNA reads as TGTGCCAGCAGTTCGAACGGGAAAGAAGCTTTCTTT.

The rearrangement links TRBV18 to TRBJ2-7; 9 bases line up with TRBD2. The CDR3 consists of 18 residues. Germline V lookup: CDR1 KGHSH, CDR2 LQKENI. The junction had 14 bases not matched to a gene; V was cut back by 5 bases and J by 0 bases. The CDR3 protein is CASSGSVLAGLSSYEQYF. The CDR3 nucleotides read TGTGCCAGCTCAGGTTCGGTACTAGCGGGCCTAAGCTCCTACGAGCAGTACTTC.

V usage is TRBV15 and J usage is TRBJ1-2, with 11 bases fitting TRBD1. Germline CDR1 LNHNV, CDR2 YYDKDF (reference sequence). The CDR3 extends over 15 amino acids. The junction had 11 bases not matched to a gene; V was cut back by 6 bases and J by 8 bases. As DNA, the CDR3 is TGTGCCACCAGGACCGGGACAGGGGGAGATAAGGGCTACACCTTC. As protein: CATRTGTGGDKGYTF.

The table lists this clone with a count of one. This sequence joins TRBV27 and TRBJ2-7, with D possibly TRBD1 on 5 matching bases. The V and J ends lost 3 bases and 4 bases respectively, with 22 bases between them. The CDR3 covers 17 residues. Per germline, CDR1 MNHEY and CDR2 SMNVEV (reference sequence). CDR3 DNA: TGTGCCAGCAGTTTTCTACAGGAAAATCATCCAGGGTACGAGCAGTACTTC. Translation gives CASSFLQENHPGYEQYF.

This clone came up once. The rearrangement joins TRBV5-1 to TRBJ1-1; D is perhaps TRBD1 (5 bases). This CDR3 spans 13 amino acids. Germline lookup yields CDR1 SGHRS and CDR2 YFSETQ. V gave up 7 bases and J gave up 5 bases, with 15 bases separating them. CDR3 DNA sequence: TGCGCCAGCTCTACCGGGGGATTTACTGAAGCTTTCTTT. Amino acid sequence: CASSTGGFTEAFF.

The chain has TRBV2 and TRBJ2-7; TRBD1 matches at 9 bases. Looked up from germline, CDR1 is SNHLY and CDR2 is FYNNEI. After removal of 1 base from V and 4 bases from J, the junction contained 5 bases not matched to a gene. The length of the CDR3 is 15 residues. This CDR3 is CASSEGTGEGYEQYF. CDR3 DNA sequence: TGTGCCAGCAGTGAAGGGACAGGGGAAGGGTACGAGCAGTACTTC.

The chain employs TRBV15 and TRBJ2-5, with D maybe TRBD2 (5 bases). Germline assignment: CDR1 LNHNV and CDR2 YYDKDF (reference sequence). The CDR3 extends over 14 amino acids. The V and J ends lost 1 base and 2 bases respectively, with 8 bases between them. The CDR3 coding sequence is TGTGCCACCAGCAGAGCGGGAATGCAAGAGACCCAGTACTTC. The encoded protein is CATSRAGMQETQYF.

J is TRBJ1-1 and V is TRBV10-3; 7 nucleotides agree with TRBD1. CDR3 length: 13 residues. Unmatched junction bases numbered 6, after V lost 8 bases and J lost 3 bases. The germline V gene has CDR1 ENHRY and CDR2 SYGVKD. CDR3 DNA: TGTGCCATCCGGGGACAGCAGGACACTGAAGCTTTCTTT. Translating it yields CAIRGQQDTEAFF.

This clone was seen once. The V call is TRBV4-1, the J call TRBJ1-5, with TRBD1 identical over 12 bases. In germline, CDR1 is MGHRA, CDR2 YSYEKL. Germline trimming cut 4 bases from V and 6 bases from J; bases unmatched to any gene: 7. The CDR3 contains 16 residues. This CDR3 reads CASSLRGQGAAQPQHF. In nucleotides, the CDR3 is TGCGCCAGCAGCCTTCGGGGACAGGGGGCCGCTCAGCCCCAGCATTTT.

This clone came up once. The V call is TRBV5-1, the J call TRBJ2-5, with D perhaps TRBD2 (6 bases). The CDR3 is 16 residues long. V was pared by 2 bases and J by 2 bases, with 16 bases between. The germline V gene encodes CDR1 SGHRS and CDR2 YFSETQ. CDR3 residues: CASSFGNRDSQETQYF. In nucleotides, the CDR3 is TGCGCCAGCAGCTTCGGGAACCGGGACTCACAAGAGACCCAGTACTTC.

The rearrangement links TRBV6-4 to TRBJ2-1; 12 bases are a match to TRBD2. CDR1 and CDR2 from the germline V gene are MRHNA and SNTAGT. This CDR3 is built from 15 residues. The trim removed 2 bases at V and 4 bases at J, leaving 0 bases unmatched. CDR3 loop: CASSDGTSGYNEQFF. In DNA form, the CDR3 reads TGTGCCAGCAGTGACGGGACTAGCGGGTACAATGAGCAGTTCTTC.

The chain links TRBV19 to TRBJ1-2, with TRBD1 matching 8 bases. V lost 3 bases to trimming and J lost 8 bases; unmatched junction nucleotides: 2. Germline values: CDR1 LNHDA, CDR2 SQIVND (reference sequence). The CDR3 has 12 residues. CDR3 sequence: CASSIQGAGYTF. As DNA, the CDR3 is TGTGCCAGTAGTATTCAGGGGGCCGGCTACACCTTC.

The chain couples TRBV6-5 to TRBJ1-2; no reliable D call. The CDR3 has 12 amino acids. Germline CDR1 MNHEY, CDR2 SVGAGI. V was clipped by 7 bases and J by 0 bases, with 6 bases between them. The CDR3 loop is CASKIANYGYTF. CDR3 bases: TGTGCCAGCAAGATAGCTAACTATGGCTACACCTTC.

The chain is built from TRBV10-3 and TRBJ2-1; tentatively, D is TRBD2 (5 bases). Trimming cost V 1 base and J 5 bases, with 9 bases left between them. The length of the CDR3 is 14 residues. The germline V gene encodes CDR1 ENHRY and CDR2 SYGVKD. The CDR3 coding sequence is TGTGCCATCAGTGAGTTAGCAGCGGACAATGAGCAGTTCTTC. It is translated as CAISELAADNEQFF.

This clone was seen more than once but under ten times. This chain connects TRBV7-2 to TRBJ2-1; the D is unclear. V lost 3 bases and J 9 bases, leaving 9 bases between the germline ends. The CDR3 consists of 12 residues. Germline CDR1 and CDR2: SGHTA and FQGNSA. The CDR3 DNA sequence: TGTGCCAGCAGCTTTTATGAGGCTGAGCAGTTCTTC. Its translation is CASSFYEAEQFF. Looking up the rest from reference TRBV7-2 and TRBJ2-1 gives the full variable domain: GAGVSQSPSNKVTEKGKDVELRCDPISGHTALYWYRQSLGQGLEFLIYFQGNSAPDKSGLPSDRFSAERTGGSVSTLTIQRTQQEDSAVYLCASSFYEAEQFFGPGTRLTVL.

Here the CDR3 reads CATSREEGGDTGELFF. In nucleotides, the CDR3 is TGTGCCACCAGCAGAGAGGAGGGAGGGGACACCGGGGAGCTGTTTTTT. The chain joins TRBV15 to TRBJ2-2; the match to TRBD2 covers 7 bases. Germline-derived CDR1 and CDR2 are LNHNV and YYDKDF (reference sequence). The CDR3 is 16 amino acids. Germline trimming cut 0 bases from V and 3 bases from J; bases unmatched to any gene: 4.

This clone was picked up one time. The CDR3 loop is CASTAGAGVVMDTQYF. As DNA, the CDR3 is TGTGCCAGCACCGCAGGGGCGGGAGTGGTAATGGATACGCAGTATTTT. The J gene is TRBJ2-3, the V gene TRBV9; possible D gene TRBD2, 7 bases. In germline, CDR1 is SGDLS, CDR2 YYNGEE. The CDR3 runs 16 residues. The V gene lost 6 bases and the J gene lost 6 bases, with 23 bases spanning the gap.

V and J are TRBV2 and TRBJ1-1; a possible D gene is TRBD1 (5 bases). V gave up 10 bases and J gave up 3 bases, with 15 bases separating them. The germline V gene encodes CDR1 SNHLY and CDR2 FYNNEI. This CDR3 has 13 amino acids. CDR3 DNA sequence: TGTGCCACCTCGGCCTTCAGGGACACTGAAGCTTTCTTT. Translated, it gives CATSAFRDTEAFF.

The DNA of the CDR3 is TGTGCCAGCAGCTTCGGGACAGGCTACGAGCAGTACTTC. Its translation is CASSFGTGYEQYF. The chain is built from TRBV11-2 and TRBJ2-7, with 8 positions matching TRBD1. Trimming at V came to 3 bases and at J to 3 bases, leaving 1 base not matched to a gene. The V gene's germline CDR1 is SGHAT and CDR2 FQNNGV. The CDR3 runs 13 residues.

The rearrangement links TRBV28 to TRBJ2-1; 7 bases match TRBD1. Trimming removed 9 bases from V and 6 bases from J; junction bases left unmatched: 5. Germline V gives CDR1 MDHEN, CDR2 SYDVKM. This CDR3 is built from 12 residues. The CDR3 region is CASKGQPNEQFF. DNA of the CDR3: TGTGCCAGTAAGGGACAGCCCAATGAGCAGTTCTTC.

This chain joins TRBV5-8 and TRBJ1-5, with no clear D. Germline CDR1 reads SGHTS; CDR2 reads YDEGEE. Trimming took 1 base from V and 0 from J, leaving 11 bases between them. The CDR3 contains 16 residues. DNA for the CDR3: TGTGCCAGCAGCTTGCGTGGTTTCGGTAGCAATCAGCCCCAGCATTTT. This gives the protein CASSLRGFGSNQPQHF.